This is a list of T cell receptor beta chains from one sample in a study of OX40 agonist ivuxolimab in advanced cancers. Using immunoSEQ multiplex PCR, the repertoire was profiled, and TCRdb retains in-frame clones only, with some absent. The sample comprises roughly 24,000 clones, 83% of which are singletons, and about 8.1% rests with the top ten. The specimen was CD4+ or CD8+ T cells sorted from blood, collected in a trial of the OX40 agonist ivuxolimab. These receptors were taken from an adult with an advanced solid tumor such as melanoma, head and neck, liver or kidney cancer. Each CDR3 is given with its conserved first and last residue. A clone size is listed for some rows: how often the clone was seen (once, few, many), or a class if it is expanded.

v_call	j_call	clone_size	cdr3_aa
TRBV9	TRBJ1-2	NA	CASSGEGRRYYGYTF
TRBV5-5	TRBJ2-5	NA	CASSWRNSQETQYF
TRBV9	TRBJ1-2	NA	CASSVTGDYGYTF
TRBV13	TRBJ2-2	NA	CASSPRDRGRTELFF
TRBV12-5	TRBJ2-1	NA	CASGLPPGSAYNEQFF
TRBV2	TRBJ2-1	NA	CASRLAQSVEQFF
TRBV4-3	TRBJ2-1	NA	CASSQDLRTSSYNEQFF
TRBV4-2	TRBJ1-2	medium-sized	CASSQEEDRGSYYGYTF
TRBV9	TRBJ1-2	NA	CASSVTGPGQELVSDGYTF
TRBV29-1	TRBJ1-2	once	CSVTWGFDGYTF
TRBV16	TRBJ1-5	few	CATTKGDNQPQHF
TRBV27	TRBJ2-3	few	CASSSDSLGADTQYF
TRBV2	TRBJ1-2	NA	CASRGARLYYGYTF
TRBV5-1	TRBJ2-7	once	CASSLRATSETTYEQYF
TRBV27	TRBJ1-5	NA	CASSLSGGVNQPQHF
TRBV4-1	TRBJ1-5	NA	CASSQGGTWAGNQPQHF
TRBV7-6	TRBJ2-1	once	CASSLGTSGGPLFF
TRBV10-3	TRBJ2-7	NA	CAIRKFNRDSKYEQYF
TRBV7-2	TRBJ2-5	once	CASSYVGDRGRGAQETQYF
TRBV7-3	TRBJ1-2	once	CASSLNKGYGYTF
TRBV13	TRBJ2-2	NA	CASTPLGPILTGELFF
TRBV7-7	TRBJ2-1	NA	CASSQTGAYNEQFF
TRBV9	TRBJ2-5	NA	CASSDGQEETQYF
TRBV27	TRBJ1-2	NA	CASSLGGGGSGYTF
TRBV15	TRBJ2-1	few	CATSRGTSGGANEQFF
TRBV5-6	TRBJ1-2	NA	CASSPGNYGYTF
TRBV27	TRBJ1-2	NA	CASSLGPGGGIYGYTF
TRBV14	TRBJ2-3	NA	CASSQAGGTDTQYF
TRBV6-5	TRBJ2-1	NA	CASSYSTGGNEQFF
TRBV5-4	TRBJ2-2	NA	CASSLILSGGELFF
TRBV9	TRBJ1-2	NA	CASTDNYGYTF
TRBV2	TRBJ1-1	NA	CASSEALLGTGEVEAFF
TRBV19	TRBJ1-5	NA	CASTSRQGFGIQPQHF
TRBV9	TRBJ2-7	NA	CASSVGGQPYEQYF
TRBV4-3	TRBJ2-2	NA	CASSPGTGPGELFF
TRBV6-5	TRBJ2-2	NA	CASSYLFSGELFF
TRBV6-5	TRBJ1-1	NA	CASRPPGAYTEAFF
TRBV7-6	TRBJ2-1	NA	CASSGTQYNEQFF
TRBV7-8	TRBJ2-7	NA	CASSQRRTGNEQYF
TRBV9	TRBJ1-4	NA	CASSDGQGRSSEKLFF
TRBV9	TRBJ2-5	NA	CASSAGGGQETQYF